The present T cell receptor (beta chain) was sequenced within a study of OX40 agonist ivuxolimab in advanced cancers. The V gene lost 3 bases and the J gene lost 10 bases, with 10 bases spanning the gap. The CDR3 contains 11 residues. The germline V gene encodes CDR1 DFQATT and CDR2 SNEGSKA (reference sequence). The repertoire was sequenced with immunoSEQ multiplex PCR; TCRdb's copy has only in-frame clones and lacks some. The table has over 55,000 clones, approximately 86% seen once. This clone has a single count. The sequencing here drew on CD4+ or CD8+ T cells sorted from blood, taken in a trial of the OX40 agonist ivuxolimab. The chain employs TRBV20-1 and TRBJ2-1; D is tentatively TRBD1 or TRBD2 (5 bases each). This clonotype was obtained from an adult with an advanced solid tumor such as melanoma, head and neck, liver or kidney cancer. This CDR3 reads CSARGPQEQFF. The CDR3, as DNA: TGCAGTGCTAGGGGACCACAAGAGCAGTTCTTC.